Sequencing of this T cell receptor (beta chain) was carried out in a study of CD8+ T cells in alopecia areata. Whole-study context: A regimen of oral tofacitinib, 5 to 10 mg twice daily, was given to treated patients.

The sample holds a few counts of this clone. Its specificity is unknown. One junction end disagrees with the germline gene, perhaps due to a read error. Germline lookup yields CDR1 MDHEN and CDR2 SYDVKM. This CDR3 is 13 amino acids long. General study findings and limits: Higher clonality and more expanded CD8+ clones appeared in lesional than normal scalp. Scalp repertoires also include resident alphabeta T cells from normal skin.

Researchers gathered lesional scalp punch biopsies and peripheral blood from patients with alopecia areata. RNA, once extracted, was reverse transcribed into cDNA for use as the sequencing template. Sequencing used immunoSEQ multiplex PCR; TCRdb keeps in-frame clones, though not all of them. The sample includes roughly 150,000 clones, around 47% seen only once; the top ten take approximately 7%. This sequence was found in a human donor with alopecia areata. The sequenced sample consisted of CD4+ T cells sorted from blood. The chain links TRBV28 to TRBJ1-4; D is possibly TRBD1 (6 bases). The CDR3 bases are TGTGCCAGCAGTCCACGGACGGGACACCGGTCAGGATTT. This translates into CASSPRTGHRSGF.